This is a list of T cell receptor beta chains from one sample in a study of cytomegalovirus exposure and HLA in healthy donors. Profiled with immunoSEQ multiplex PCR; TCRdb holds only in-frame clones, not every one. The table has around 120,000 clones, 70% to 80% seen once; the top ten hold about 1.8%. Sequencing used PBMCs. These receptors all stem from a woman between 45 and 60 years old in good health and CMV-seronegative. Both conserved end residues are part of each CDR3. The D gene is left open where the match is weak. Rows may omit the clone size; those that give it use once, few, many or a size class.

v_call,j_call,clone_size,d_call,cdr3_nt,cdr3_aa
TRBV11-3,TRBJ1-2,NA,TRBD1,TGTGCCAGCAGTGACAGGGACTATGGCTACACCTTC,CASSDRDYGYTF
TRBV27,TRBJ2-7,NA,TRBD2,TGTGCCAGCAGCCTAGCGGGACGTAACTACGAGCAGTACTTC,CASSLAGRNYEQYF
TRBV5-1,TRBJ1-2,NA,NA,TGCGCCAGCTCCCCCGGGGGGAGTAGCTATGGCTACACCTTC,CASSPGGSSYGYTF
TRBV9,TRBJ1-1,NA,NA,TGTGCCAGCAGCGCGACACAGGGGAACACTGAAGCTTTCTTT,CASSATQGNTEAFF
TRBV7-9,TRBJ1-4,NA,TRBD1,TGTGCCAGCAGCTTTATGACAGGGAATAATGAAAAACTGTTTTTT,CASSFMTGNNEKLFF
TRBV19,TRBJ2-5,NA,TRBD1,TGTGCCAGTAGTCCCCGGACAGGGAACCAAGAGACCCAGTACTTC,CASSPRTGNQETQYF
TRBV6-6,TRBJ1-2,NA,NA,TGTGCCAGCAGTTACTCGATAAAAGGGGACTATGGCTACACCTTC,CASSYSIKGDYGYTF
TRBV19,TRBJ2-2,few,TRBD2,TGTGCCAGTACCGCGCGGGGGGGGACCGGGGAGCTGTTTTTT,CASTARGGTGELFF
TRBV5-1,TRBJ1-3,NA,NA,TGCGCCAGCAGCTCCGCCGGGGGCTCTGGAAACACCATATATTTT,CASSSAGGSGNTIYF
TRBV12-5,TRBJ2-1,NA,NA,TGTGCTAGTGCCTTGGGCCGGTCCTACAATGAGCAGTTCTTC,CASALGRSYNEQFF
TRBV5-1,TRBJ2-5,NA,TRBD2,TGCGCCAGCAGGGATCTAGCGGGAGAAGAGACCCAGTACTTC,CASRDLAGEETQYF
TRBV12-5,TRBJ1-1,NA,NA,TGTGCTAGTGGCCCGCAGGGAGGGGTTACTGAAGCTTTCTTT,CASGPQGGVTEAFF
TRBV18,TRBJ2-1,NA,NA,TGTGCCAGCTCAAGCAAGACTAGTTCCAATGAGCAGTTCTTC,CASSSKTSSNEQFF
TRBV18,TRBJ1-4,NA,TRBD1,TGTGCCAGCTCACACGGGGACAGGGTTTATGAAAAACTGTTTTTT,CASSHGDRVYEKLFF
TRBV7-2,TRBJ1-5,NA,NA,TGTGCCAGCAGCTTAGGAGGTAGGCAGGGGAGGGCGTACCAGCATTTT,CASSLGGRQGRAYQHF
TRBV6-1,TRBJ2-5,NA,TRBD2,TGTGCCAGCAGTGAAGAGGGAGGCGGGGGGTTAGCGGAGACCCAGTACTTC,CASSEEGGGGLAETQYF
TRBV6-5,TRBJ2-1,NA,TRBD2,TGTGCCAGCAGTTACTCCGGACTAGCGGGAGTCAATGAGCAGTTCTTC,CASSYSGLAGVNEQFF
TRBV4-2,TRBJ2-7,NA,NA,TGTGCCAGCAGCCAAGATCGCGGCGGAATCAACTTC,CASSQDRGGINF
TRBV10-2,TRBJ2-1,few,NA,TGCGCCAGCAGTGACGTTCCGGGGAATGAGCAGTTCTTC,CASSDVPGNEQFF
TRBV4-3,TRBJ2-1,NA,NA,TGCGCCAGCAGCCAAGATCGTGTCCTTGAGCAGTTCTTC,CASSQDRVLEQFF
TRBV28,TRBJ2-7,NA,TRBD1,TGTGCCAGCAGTTTACGAGGGGACAGGATTTTCTACGAGCAGTACTTC,CASSLRGDRIFYEQYF
TRBV29-1,TRBJ2-5,NA,TRBD1,TGCAGCGTTGGGGGGACAGGGGACCAAGAGACCCAGTACTTC,CSVGGTGDQETQYF
TRBV7-6,TRBJ1-5,NA,NA,TGTGCCAGCAGCTTAGGAGGGCTGGGACAGCCCCAGCATTTT,CASSLGGLGQPQHF
TRBV11-2,TRBJ1-1,once,TRBD1,TGTGCCAGCAGTCCCGGGACAGGGTTTTATTCAGACACTGAAGCTTTCTTT,CASSPGTGFYSDTEAFF
TRBV7-9,TRBJ1-2,NA,TRBD1,TGTGCCAGCAGCTTAGCGGGCAGGGGGAGTTATGGCTACACCTTC,CASSLAGRGSYGYTF
TRBV19,TRBJ2-3,NA,TRBD2,TGTGCCAGTAGTATGGTCGGTAGCGGGACGGCAGATACGCAGTATTTT,CASSMVGSGTADTQYF
TRBV7-6,TRBJ2-3,NA,TRBD2,TGTGCCAGCAGCTTTGGGACTAGCGGGATCACAGATACGCAGTATTTT,CASSFGTSGITDTQYF
TRBV29-1,TRBJ2-5,few,TRBD2,TGCAGCGGTGGACTAGCGGGAGGAGAGACCCAGTACTTC,CSGGLAGGETQYF
TRBV4-1,TRBJ1-4,NA,TRBD1,TGCGCCAGCAGCCAAGATCTACCCGGACAGGCGCGCAATGAAAAACTGTTTTTT,CASSQDLPGQARNEKLFF
TRBV7-8,TRBJ2-1,NA,TRBD2,TGTGCCAGCAGCGTCCTTAGCGGGAGGCCTTACAATGAGCAGTTCTTC,CASSVLSGRPYNEQFF
TRBV11-3,TRBJ1-2,NA,NA,TGTGCCAGCAGCTTAGACTGGCAGGACTATGGCTACACCTTC,CASSLDWQDYGYTF
TRBV7-2,TRBJ2-1,NA,TRBD2,TGTGCCAGCAGCTTAGGAGGTAGCGGGAGTCTTTACAATGAGCAGTTCTTC,CASSLGGSGSLYNEQFF
TRBV30,TRBJ1-2,NA,NA,TGTGCCTGGAGCCCCCGCGGGCCGCAGAACTATGGCTACACCTTC,CAWSPRGPQNYGYTF
TRBV27,TRBJ2-5,few,TRBD1,TGTGCCAGCAGTCTCCTCGGGACAGGCGAAGAGACCCAGTACTTC,CASSLLGTGEETQYF
TRBV7-9,TRBJ2-5,NA,TRBD2,TGTGCCAGCAGCACGGGGACTAGCGGGAGAGTAGAGAGACAAGAGACCCAGTACTTC,CASSTGTSGRVERQETQYF
TRBV5-1,TRBJ2-7,few,TRBD1,TGCGCCAGCAGCTCTGGGGGGACAGGCGGCTCCTACGAGCAGTACTTC,CASSSGGTGGSYEQYF
TRBV6-1,TRBJ1-4,NA,NA,TGTGCCAGCAGTGAACTCTCAGGGTGGGAAAAACTGTTTTTT,CASSELSGWEKLFF
TRBV4-2,TRBJ2-6,few,NA,TGTGCCAGCAGCCTGACGTCCGGGAAAACGACTGGGGCCAACGTCCTGACTTTC,CASSLTSGKTTGANVLTF
TRBV7-2,TRBJ1-1,NA,NA,TGTGCCAGCAGCTCTACCTCGGGCACTGAAGCTTTCTTT,CASSSTSGTEAFF
TRBV19,TRBJ2-7,NA,NA,TGTGCCAGTAGCACCCAGGGGTCGGGGAGCTACGAGCAGTACTTC,CASSTQGSGSYEQYF
TRBV9,TRBJ2-2,NA,TRBD1,TGTGCCAGCAGCGTAGGGACAGGGAACACCGGGGAGCTGTTTTTT,CASSVGTGNTGELFF
TRBV7-3,TRBJ1-4,few,NA,TGTGCCAGCAGCTTATCGGGCAAGAGCGGGGAAAAACTGTTTTTT,CASSLSGKSGEKLFF
TRBV7-3,TRBJ2-1,NA,TRBD1,TGTGCCAGCAGCTTAAGTCAAGGGGGCGGGAATGAGCAGTTCTTC,CASSLSQGGGNEQFF
TRBV27,TRBJ2-3,NA,NA,TGTGCCAGCAGTTCCAGGGTGGATACGCAGTATTTT,CASSSRVDTQYF
TRBV7-2,TRBJ2-3,NA,NA,TGTGCCAGCAGCTTACGGGATACGCAGTATTTT,CASSLRDTQYF
TRBV6-5,TRBJ2-1,once,TRBD2,TGTGCCAGCAGTTACTCTGGCGGGAGTGTCAATGAGCAGTTCTTC,CASSYSGGSVNEQFF
TRBV28,TRBJ2-1,few,NA,TGTGCCAGCAGTCCCGCGGGTTCTAGGATTTCCGGTGAGCAGTTCTTC,CASSPAGSRISGEQFF
TRBV6-1,TRBJ2-7,NA,TRBD2,TGTGCCAGCAGTGGCGGACTAGCGAGAACCTACGAGCAGTACTTC,CASSGGLARTYEQYF
TRBV25-1,TRBJ1-1,NA,TRBD1,TGTGCCAGCAGGGGACAGGGGGGTACTGAAGCTTTCTTT,CASRGQGGTEAFF
TRBV30,TRBJ1-2,NA,TRBD1,TGTGCCTGGAGGGGGACAGGGGCGAACTATGGCTACACCTTC,CAWRGTGANYGYTF